This T cell receptor beta chain was recorded in a study of cytomegalovirus exposure and HLA in healthy donors. Nominally healthy donors provided the samples, though records likely missed some immune exposures. Points from the study as a whole: The classifier reportedly diagnosed cytomegalovirus status with high specificity and sensitivity. There were around 160 TCR beta chains listed as cytomegalovirus-associated. In a later analysis, CMV-associated beta chains were mostly HLA-associated, it appeared.

The CDR3 totals 16 residues. V lost 5 bases, J lost 3 bases, and 6 bases stayed unmatched. The germline gives CDR1 SGHTA, CDR2 FQGNSA. This clone was found once. Its specificity is not known. The same CDR3 arises from other DNA sequences in this sample as well. Both 60 Vbeta primers and 13 Jbeta primers went into the PCR. The protocol was immunoSEQ multiplex PCR, while the TCRdb copy is restricted to in-frame clones and leaves out a portion. The table lists 150,000 or so clones, approximately 70% of them singletons. The V and J genes are TRBV7-2 and TRBJ2-4, with 11 bases that match TRBD1. The source is a woman under 30 in good health and CMV-seronegative. The material sequenced was PBMCs. This CDR3 reads CASSRTGGEGKNIQYF. CDR3 DNA: TGTGCCAGCAGCCGGACAGGGGGCGAAGGCAAAAACATTCAGTACTTC.